Detailed here is one T cell receptor beta chain. Its antigen is unknown. V was shortened by 3 bases and J by 8 bases, with 7 bases between the two germline ends. From germline, CDR1 is SNHLY and CDR2 FYNNEI. The CDR3 has 11 residues. This sample was included in a study of T cell repertoires in cytomegalovirus infection. TCRdb redid the calling of the reads with MiXCR, one entry per CDR3 protein. The repertoire consists of fewer than 950,000 distinct CDR3 sequences, with approximately 32% occurring once and the leading ten covering around 12%. V usage is TRBV2 and J usage is TRBJ1-2; D not certain. The source was cultured CD8+ T cells from PBMCs, collected from culture after CMV antigen stimulation. The TCR comes from a human donor in good health (CMV status not recorded). Some clones in this sample may be carry-over from other donors' samples. CDR3 sequence: CASSDSKGYTF. CDR3 nucleotides: TGTGCCAGCAGTGATAGTAAGGGCTACACCTTC. The complete variable domain, with remaining parts taken from reference TRBV2 and TRBJ1-2, reads EPEVTQTPSHQVTQMGQEVILRCVPISNHLYFYWYRQILGQKVEFLVSFYNNEISEKSEIFDDQFSVERPDGSNFTLKIRSTKLEDSAMYFCASSDSKGYTFGSGTRLTVV.